The 3 T cell receptor beta chains below were found in one sample sequenced in a study of shared clonotypes between healthy human individuals. Here immunoSEQ multiplex PCR was the method, and the copy in TCRdb shows in-frame clones only, minus some. The sample consists of some 580,000 clones, roughly 97% of them appearing once. Material for sequencing was naive CD4+ T cells sorted from blood. The subset here: CD45RA+ positively selected. The receptor source for this set is a woman aged 25-40 years in good health.

J is TRBJ2-4 and V is TRBV4-1; TRBD1 aligns across 9 bases. Germline CDR1 is MGHRA and CDR2 is YSYEKL. Trimming at V came to 1 base and at J to 4 bases, leaving 2 bases not matched to a gene. The CDR3 length is 15 residues. The CDR3 DNA is TGCGCCAGCAGCCAAGTAGGGACAGGGAAAAACATTCAGTACTTC. Translating gives CASSQVGTGKNIQYF.

Notes on this clone: Other nucleotide sequences from this sample produce the same CDR3. This sequence joins TRBV28 and TRBJ2-7; TRBD1 aligns across 12 bases. The germline V gene encodes CDR1 MDHEN and CDR2 SYDVKM. V was clipped by 5 bases and J by 4 bases; unmatched bases: 6. There are 15 residues in the CDR3. In DNA, the CDR3 is TGTGCCAGCAGTGGTCCGGGACAGGGGGCTTACGAGCAGTACTTC. Protein: CASSGPGQGAYEQYF.

This chain connects TRBV28 to TRBJ2-2; perhaps D is TRBD1 or TRBD2 (5 bases each). V was pared by 7 bases and J by 1 base, with 10 bases between. CDR3 length: 14 amino acids. Germline V lookup: CDR1 MDHEN, CDR2 SYDVKM. The CDR3, as DNA: TGTGCCAGCAAGGGGACGGGGAACACCGGGGAGCTGTTTTTT. It is translated as CASKGTGNTGELFF. The variable domain in full, with the rest retrieved from reference TRBV28 and TRBJ2-2, is DVKVTQSSRYLVKRTGEKVFLECVQDMDHENMFWYRQDPGLGLRLIYFSYDVKMKEKGDIPEGYSVSREKKERFSLILESASTNQTSMYLCASKGTGNTGELFFGEGSRLTVL.